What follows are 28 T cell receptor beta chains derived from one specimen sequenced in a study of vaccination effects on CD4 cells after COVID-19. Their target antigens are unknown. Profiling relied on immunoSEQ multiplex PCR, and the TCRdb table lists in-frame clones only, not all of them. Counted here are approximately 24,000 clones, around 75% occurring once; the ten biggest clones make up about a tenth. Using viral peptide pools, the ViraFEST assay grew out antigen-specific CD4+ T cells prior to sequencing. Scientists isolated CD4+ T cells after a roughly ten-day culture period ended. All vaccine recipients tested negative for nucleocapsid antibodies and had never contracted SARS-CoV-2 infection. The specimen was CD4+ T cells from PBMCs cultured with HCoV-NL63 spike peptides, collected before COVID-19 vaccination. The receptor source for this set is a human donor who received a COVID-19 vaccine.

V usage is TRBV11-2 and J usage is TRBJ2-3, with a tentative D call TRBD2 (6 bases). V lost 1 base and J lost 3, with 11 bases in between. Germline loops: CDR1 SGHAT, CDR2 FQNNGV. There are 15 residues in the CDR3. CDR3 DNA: TGTGCCAGCAGCTTAGGGCAGGGACTGACAGATACGCAGTATTTT. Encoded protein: CASSLGQGLTDTQYF.

The CDR3 is CASSPTGLAIGAEAFF. The CDR3 coding sequence is TGTGCCAGCAGCCCGACAGGGTTGGCTATTGGGGCTGAAGCTTTCTTT. The chain carries TRBV3-1 (or the pseudogene TRBV3-2) and TRBJ1-1, with TRBD1 matching over 7 bases. Trimming took 4 bases from V and 6 from J; bases not matched to a gene: 14. Germline lookup yields CDR1 LGHDT and CDR2 YNNKEL (reference sequence). The CDR3 contains 16 residues.

CDR3: CASTKEGELFF. In nucleotides, the CDR3 is TGTGCCAGCACCAAGGAGGGGGAGCTGTTTTTT. V is TRBV6-5 and J is TRBJ2-2; D call uncertain. Between the trimmed V and J ends, which lost 7 bases and 8 bases, there was a span of 8 bases. This CDR3 is built from 11 residues. Germline V lookup: CDR1 MNHEY, CDR2 SVGAGI.

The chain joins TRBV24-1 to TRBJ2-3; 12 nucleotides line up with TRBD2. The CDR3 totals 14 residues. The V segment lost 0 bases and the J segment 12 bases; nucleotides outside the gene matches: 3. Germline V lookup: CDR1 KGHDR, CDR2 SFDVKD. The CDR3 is CATSDLTSGGFQYF. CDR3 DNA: TGTGCCACCAGTGATTTGACTAGCGGGGGGTTTCAGTATTTT.

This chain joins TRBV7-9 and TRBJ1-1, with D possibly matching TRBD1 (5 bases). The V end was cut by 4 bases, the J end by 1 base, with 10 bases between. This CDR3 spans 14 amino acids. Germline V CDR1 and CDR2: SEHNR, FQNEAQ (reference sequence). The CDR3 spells CASSSRGGNTEAFF. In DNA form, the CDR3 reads TGTGCCAGCAGCTCCCGGGGGGGGAACACTGAAGCTTTCTTT.

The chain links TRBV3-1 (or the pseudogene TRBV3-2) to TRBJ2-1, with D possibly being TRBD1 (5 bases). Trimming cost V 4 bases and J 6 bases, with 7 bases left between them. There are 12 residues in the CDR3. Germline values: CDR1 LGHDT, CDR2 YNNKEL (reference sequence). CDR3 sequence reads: CASSPTGNEQFF. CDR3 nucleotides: TGTGCCAGCAGCCCCACAGGCAATGAGCAGTTCTTC.

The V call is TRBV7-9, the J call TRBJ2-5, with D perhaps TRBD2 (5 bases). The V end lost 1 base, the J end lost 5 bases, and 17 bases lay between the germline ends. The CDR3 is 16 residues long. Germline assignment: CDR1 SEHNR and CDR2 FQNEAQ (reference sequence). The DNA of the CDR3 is TGTGCCAGCAGCTTAGAGAGAGCGGTCGACGGGGAGACCCAGTACTTC. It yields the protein CASSLERAVDGETQYF. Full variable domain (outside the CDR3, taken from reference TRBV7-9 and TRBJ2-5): DTGVSQNPRHKITKRGQNVTFRCDPISEHNRLYWYRQTLGQGPEFLTYFQNEAQLEKSRLLSDRFSAERPKGSFSTLEIQRTEQGDSAMYLCASSLERAVDGETQYFGPGTRLLVL.

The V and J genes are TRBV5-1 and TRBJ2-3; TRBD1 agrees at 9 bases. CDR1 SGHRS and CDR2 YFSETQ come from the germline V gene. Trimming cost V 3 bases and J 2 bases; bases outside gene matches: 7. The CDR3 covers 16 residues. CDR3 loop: CASSSGWDRATDTQYF. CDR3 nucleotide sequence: TGCGCCAGCAGCTCGGGATGGGACAGGGCCACAGATACGCAGTATTTT.

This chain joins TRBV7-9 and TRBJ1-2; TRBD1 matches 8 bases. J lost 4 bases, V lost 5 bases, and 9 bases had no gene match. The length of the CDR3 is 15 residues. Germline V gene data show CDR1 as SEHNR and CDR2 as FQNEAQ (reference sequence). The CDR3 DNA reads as TGTGCCAGCAGCCCCGACAGGGGACGGAGCTATGGCTACACCTTC. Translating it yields CASSPDRGRSYGYTF.

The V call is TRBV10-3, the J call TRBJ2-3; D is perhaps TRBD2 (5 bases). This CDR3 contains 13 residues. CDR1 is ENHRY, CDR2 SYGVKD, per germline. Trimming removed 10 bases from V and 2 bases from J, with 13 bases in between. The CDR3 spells CATGVGYTDTQYF. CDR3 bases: TGTGCCACCGGGGTGGGGTACACAGATACGCAGTATTTT.

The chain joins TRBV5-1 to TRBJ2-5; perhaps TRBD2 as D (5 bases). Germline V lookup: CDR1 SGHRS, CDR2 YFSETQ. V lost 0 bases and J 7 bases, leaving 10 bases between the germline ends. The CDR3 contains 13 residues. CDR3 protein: CASSLEVEGTQYF. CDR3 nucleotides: TGCGCCAGCAGCTTGGAGGTAGAGGGGACCCAGTACTTC.

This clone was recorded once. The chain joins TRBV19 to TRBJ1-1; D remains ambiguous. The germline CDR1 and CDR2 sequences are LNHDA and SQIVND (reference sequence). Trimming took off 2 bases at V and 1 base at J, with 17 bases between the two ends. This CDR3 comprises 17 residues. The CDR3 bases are TGTGCCAGTAGTATAATCTTTCGCGGCAGCCCGAACACTGAAGCTTTCTTT. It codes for CASSIIFRGSPNTEAFF.

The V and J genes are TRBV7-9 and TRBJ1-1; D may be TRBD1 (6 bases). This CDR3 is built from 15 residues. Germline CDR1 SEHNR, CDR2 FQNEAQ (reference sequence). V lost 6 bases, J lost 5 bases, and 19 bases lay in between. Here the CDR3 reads CASSQNRVGRTEAFF. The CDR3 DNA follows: TGTGCCAGCAGTCAGAACAGGGTAGGGAGGACTGAAGCTTTCTTT.

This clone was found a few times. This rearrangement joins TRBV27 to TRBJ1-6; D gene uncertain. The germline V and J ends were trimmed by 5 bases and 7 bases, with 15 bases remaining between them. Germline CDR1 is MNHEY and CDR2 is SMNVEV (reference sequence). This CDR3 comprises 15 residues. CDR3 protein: CASSREPRENSPLHF. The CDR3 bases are TGTGCCAGCAGTAGAGAACCGAGGGAGAATTCACCCCTCCACTTT.

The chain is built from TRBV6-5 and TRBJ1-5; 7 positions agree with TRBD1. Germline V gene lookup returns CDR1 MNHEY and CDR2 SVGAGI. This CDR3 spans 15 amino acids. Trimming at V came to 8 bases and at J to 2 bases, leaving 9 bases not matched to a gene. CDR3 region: CASRTGPGGNQPQHF. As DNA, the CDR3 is TGTGCCAGCCGGACAGGACCCGGGGGCAATCAGCCCCAGCATTTT.

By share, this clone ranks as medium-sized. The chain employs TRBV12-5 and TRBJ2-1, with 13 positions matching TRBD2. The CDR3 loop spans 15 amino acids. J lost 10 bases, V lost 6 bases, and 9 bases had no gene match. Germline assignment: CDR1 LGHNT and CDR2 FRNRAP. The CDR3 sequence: CASGQTSGGPGEQFF. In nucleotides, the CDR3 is TGTGCTAGTGGCCAGACTAGCGGGGGGCCGGGGGAGCAGTTCTTC.

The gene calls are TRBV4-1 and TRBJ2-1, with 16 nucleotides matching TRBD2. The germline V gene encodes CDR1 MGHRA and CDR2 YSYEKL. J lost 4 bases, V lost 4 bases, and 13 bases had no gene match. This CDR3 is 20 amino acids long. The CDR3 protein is CASSLPPGLAGGPFYNEQFF. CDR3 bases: TGCGCCAGCAGCCTGCCACCGGGACTAGCGGGAGGGCCCTTTTACAATGAGCAGTTCTTC.

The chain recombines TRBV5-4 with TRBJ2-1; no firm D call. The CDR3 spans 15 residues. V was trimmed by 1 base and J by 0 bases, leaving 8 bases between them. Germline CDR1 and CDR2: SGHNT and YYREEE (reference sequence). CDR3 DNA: TGTGCCAGCAGCTTGACAACACCCTCCTACAATGAGCAGTTCTTC. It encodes CASSLTTPSYNEQFF. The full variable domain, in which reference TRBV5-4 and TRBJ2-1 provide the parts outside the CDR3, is ETGVTQSPTHLIKTRGQQVTLRCSSQSGHNTVSWYQQALGQGPQFIFQYYREEENGRGNFPPRFSGLQFPNYSSELNVNALELDDSALYLCASSLTTPSYNEQFFGPGTRLTVL.

CDR3 sequence: CASSLNTPVGQINQPQHF. CDR3 bases: TGTGCCAGCAGCTTGAACACCCCGGTTGGACAGATAAATCAGCCCCAGCATTTT. The J gene is TRBJ1-5, the V gene TRBV5-5, with D possibly matching TRBD1 (6 bases). Looked up from germline, CDR1 is SGHKS and CDR2 is YYEKEE (reference sequence). The CDR3 length is 18 residues. V was trimmed by 1 base and J by 4 bases, leaving 21 bases between them.

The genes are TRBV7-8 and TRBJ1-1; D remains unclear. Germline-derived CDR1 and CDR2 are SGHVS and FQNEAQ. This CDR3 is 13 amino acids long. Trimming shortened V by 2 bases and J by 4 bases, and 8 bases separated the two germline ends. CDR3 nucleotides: TGTGCCAGCAGCTTAACGTTCGGCACTGAAGCTTTCTTT. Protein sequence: CASSLTFGTEAFF.

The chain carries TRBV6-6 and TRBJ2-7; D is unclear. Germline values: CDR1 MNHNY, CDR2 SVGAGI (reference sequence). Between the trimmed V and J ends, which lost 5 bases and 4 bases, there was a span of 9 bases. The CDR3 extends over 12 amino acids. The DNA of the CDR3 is TGTGCCAGCAGTCAATGGGATTACGAGCAGTACTTC. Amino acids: CASSQWDYEQYF.

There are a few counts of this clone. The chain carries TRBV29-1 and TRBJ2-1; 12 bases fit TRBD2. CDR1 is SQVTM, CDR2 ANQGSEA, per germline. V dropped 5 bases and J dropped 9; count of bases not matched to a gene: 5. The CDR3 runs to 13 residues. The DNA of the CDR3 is TGCAGCGTTCGGACTAGCGGGATCAGTGAGCAGTTCTTC. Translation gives CSVRTSGISEQFF.

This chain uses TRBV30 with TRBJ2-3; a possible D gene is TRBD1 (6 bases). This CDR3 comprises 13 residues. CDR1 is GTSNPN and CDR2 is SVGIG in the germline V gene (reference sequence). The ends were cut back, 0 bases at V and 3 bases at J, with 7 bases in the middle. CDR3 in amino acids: CAWSVQGTDTQYF. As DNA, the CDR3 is TGTGCCTGGAGTGTGCAGGGGACAGATACGCAGTATTTT.

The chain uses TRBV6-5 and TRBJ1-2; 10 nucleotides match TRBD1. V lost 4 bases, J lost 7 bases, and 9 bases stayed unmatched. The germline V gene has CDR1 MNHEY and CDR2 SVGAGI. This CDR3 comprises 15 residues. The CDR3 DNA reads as TGTGCCAGCAGTTTGACAGGGGGCATTTCACGTGGCTACACCTTC. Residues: CASSLTGGISRGYTF.

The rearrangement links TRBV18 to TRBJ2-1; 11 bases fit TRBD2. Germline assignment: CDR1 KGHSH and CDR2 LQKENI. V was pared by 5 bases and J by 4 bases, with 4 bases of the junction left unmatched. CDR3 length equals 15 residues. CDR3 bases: TGTGCCAGCTCATCCGGGACTAGCGGATACAATGAGCAGTTCTTC. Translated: CASSSGTSGYNEQFF.

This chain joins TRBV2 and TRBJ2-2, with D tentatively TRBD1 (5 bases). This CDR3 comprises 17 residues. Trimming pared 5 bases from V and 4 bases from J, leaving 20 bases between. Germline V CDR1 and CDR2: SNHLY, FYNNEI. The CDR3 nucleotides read TGTGCCAGCAGTTCTCGTCCCCCCCAGGGTGGCACCGGGGAGCTGTTTTTT. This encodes CASSSRPPQGGTGELFF.

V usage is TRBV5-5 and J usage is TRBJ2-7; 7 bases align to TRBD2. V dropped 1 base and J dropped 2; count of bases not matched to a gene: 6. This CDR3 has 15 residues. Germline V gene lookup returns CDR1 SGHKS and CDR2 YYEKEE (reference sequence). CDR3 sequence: CASSLFRGDPYEQYF. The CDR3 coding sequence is TGTGCCAGCAGCTTGTTCCGGGGGGACCCCTACGAGCAGTACTTC.

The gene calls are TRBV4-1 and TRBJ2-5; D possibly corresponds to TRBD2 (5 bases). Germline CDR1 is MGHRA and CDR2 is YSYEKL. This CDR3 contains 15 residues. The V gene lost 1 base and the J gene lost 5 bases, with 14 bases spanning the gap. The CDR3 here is CASSQARTDGETQYF. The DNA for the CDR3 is TGCGCCAGCAGCCAAGCGCGGACTGACGGGGAGACCCAGTACTTC.